Given below is one T cell receptor (beta chain) in context. The record originates from a study of blood T cell repertoires in COVID-19. Sequencing was performed with immunoSEQ multiplex PCR; in TCRdb, only in-frame clones are kept and a portion is missing. This sample carries around 70,000 clones, roughly nine tenths of them seen once, and the ten largest clones take around 2.6%. This CDR3 has 13 amino acids. CDR1 is SGHVS, CDR2 FQNEAQ, per germline. Trimming removed 3 bases from V and 4 bases from J, with 7 bases in between. V and J are TRBV7-8 and TRBJ2-1; possibly TRBD2 for D (5 bases). The sample comprised peripheral blood. The sequence was obtained from a man aged 45 to 65 with COVID-19, enrolled during active disease. The CDR3: CASSFTSYNEQFF. CDR3 in DNA: TGTGCCAGCAGCTTCACTAGTTACAATGAGCAGTTCTTC. Complete variable domain (other parts from reference TRBV7-8 and TRBJ2-1): GAGVSQSPRYKVAKRGQDVALRCDPISGHVSLFWYQQALGQGPEFLTYFQNEAQLDKSGLPSDRFFAERPEGSVSTLKIQRTQQEDSAVYLCASSFTSYNEQFFGPGTRLTVL.